This T cell receptor (beta chain) was identified during a study of beta chain features in type 1 diabetes (dated by TCRdb to the late 2010s). Background for the entire study: Mean age, gender distribution, total cell number and subset yield were not different between patients and healthy donors. A total of 100 million to 140 million sorted cells were examined across all samples, and the number of cells per subset was strongly correlated with RNA yield. In the study, TCRB repertoires of sorted circulating CD4+ T cell subsets from recently diagnosed type 1 diabetes patients were compared with those of matched healthy donors. Regulatory and stem cell-like memory subsets were isolated from only 8 patients and about eight healthy donors, whereas naive and central memory subsets came from all 30 or so donors.

The cysteine opens and the phenylalanine closes a CDR3 of 13 amino acids. The sequence is cut down to CDR3 DNA, 39 bases in frame from base 1. The junction shows trimming of 5 bases on V and 4 bases on J, plus 11 bases between the germline ends. CDR1 and CDR2 were assigned from the germline V gene (reference sequence) as MNHEY and SMNVEV. The High Capacity cDNA Reverse Transcription Kit was used to reverse transcribe all of the isolated RNA, meaning that expressed TCRB transcripts were what got sequenced. Naive, central memory and regulatory T cell samples underwent deep immunoSEQ sequencing, averaging about 3.57 million total reads per sample. Sorted cells were lysed in RLT buffer and RNA was extracted with DNase-treated RNeasy Micro or Mini kits, depending on cell number. To prevent cross-contamination, every cell subset was processed on its own, while patient and healthy donor samples were processed together. The immunoSEQ multiplex PCR was used to amplify TCRB sequences from cDNA, yielding 87-bp fragments that span the CDR3 region. Sequencing of the amplicons was performed on the Illumina HiSeq platform. Per the source publication's procedure: PCR bias was computationally corrected using synthetic template baselines, reads within Hamming distance 2 were collapsed, and singletons that could not be merged were discarded. By aligning reads against IMGT, V, D and J genes, CDR3 length, and insertions or deletions at six rearrangement sites were assigned. Within each subset, clonotype counts were normalized to sorted cell number, after which true diversity and Gini coefficients were computed with the tcR R package. The overlap coefficient, calculated on TCRB nucleotide sequences, was used to measure repertoire sharing. The source is immuneACCESS, and TCRdb retained only in-frame sequences with V and J called. Part of the clones is not carried over; for the studies checked, unresolved V genes explain less than half of this, and the remainder is unexplained. Clone size and the V and J calls come from that table; the DNA yielded D and trimming. In this sample the table shows 310,000 or so clones, around 9.7% of which occur a single time. Approximately 1% of the sample lies in the top ten.

From each donor, a single peripheral blood sample of about 100 mL on average was drawn into heparinised tubes. A BD FACSAria II and a panel including CD45RO, CCR7, CD25, CD127, CD95 and CD27 were used to sort naive, central memory, regulatory and stem cell-like memory CD4+ T cells. All sorted populations exceeded 95% purity. PBMCs were isolated immediately by Lymphoprep density gradient centrifugation and stained directly without culture. To minimize batch effects, samples were stained and sorted in pairs, one healthy donor with one patient per experiment. Here is what the overall study found, with its caveats: Because the HLA sub-analyses included only small numbers of individuals, any influence of HLA type on TCRB rearrangement was left unresolved. Shorter templates might be favored by PCR, yet because patient and control samples were amplified and corrected together, any such skew would affect both groups equally. A moderate but significant shortening of TCRB CDR3 length was observed in type 1 diabetes patients in all four CD4+ subsets. The naive, central memory and regulatory TCRB repertoires appeared to resemble one another more closely among patients than among healthy donors. At VDJ recombination sites, patients with type 1 diabetes made fewer insertions and deleted more nucleotides, a pattern implying thymic rearrangement abnormalities. Because cDNA was sequenced instead of genomic DNA, activated cells with high expression could be over-represented, although the groups did not differ in activation or CD3 levels.

This clone was counted between two and nine times. No antigen is known for it. Per-base qualities were not stored, and no clone one base away is much larger. The chain employs TRBV27 and TRBJ1-2; the D gene is unclear. The material sequenced was central memory CD4+ T cells from blood. The sequence was collected from a man aged 25 to 45 with type 1 diabetes. Read as DNA, the sequence is TGTGCCAGCAGTAGAGGGCGGTCCTATGGCTACACCTTC. The translation is CASSRGRSYGYTF.